This record concerns one T cell receptor beta chain sequence. Its antigen is unidentified. Treatment here: oral pan-JAK inhibitor, 5-10 mg twice daily. Individuals with alopecia areata gave both lesional scalp punch biopsies and peripheral blood for collection. The CDR3 extends over 15 amino acids. V shed 0 bases and J shed 9 bases, with 15 bases lying between them. Per germline, CDR1 LGHNA and CDR2 YNFKEQ. Extraction and reverse transcription of RNA yielded cDNA as the sequencing template. The data were produced by immunoSEQ multiplex PCR, yet TCRdb's version contains in-frame clones alone and is incomplete. This table has some 220,000 clones, roughly 56% appearing once. These data originate in a study of CD8+ T cells in alopecia areata. General study results and limits: Numerous clones, expanded in lesions, remained in scalp and blood during tofacitinib. Although TCR sharing was seen in mice, sharing across patients was less clear, possibly for HLA-related reasons.

The chain uses TRBV4-2 and TRBJ2-1, with a possible D match to TRBD1 (6 bases). The material sequenced was CD4+ T cells sorted from blood, taken at week 4, from a patient treated with tofacitinib. This clonotype was obtained from a human donor with alopecia areata. This CDR3 reads CASSQDRGTAGEQFF. CDR3 DNA: TGTGCCAGCAGCCAAGATAGGGGGACCGCTGGTGAGCAGTTCTTC.